Each of the 7 T cell receptor beta chains below was sequenced from the same sample in a study of shared clonotypes between healthy human individuals. This table comes from immunoSEQ multiplex PCR, and its TCRdb copy is limited to in-frame clones, with some not included. The table shows approximately 500,000 clones, with over 75% occurring only once. The specimen was PBMCs. The receptors here all came from a woman between 40 and 50 years old in good health. Some clones in this sample may be carry-over from other donors' samples.

The J gene is TRBJ2-7, the V gene TRBV18; D might be TRBD2 (7 bases). The V end lost 2 bases, the J end lost 3 bases, and 17 bases lay between the germline ends. The CDR3 contains 16 residues. Per the germline V gene, CDR1 is KGHSH and CDR2 is LQKENI. This CDR3 is CASSPFPPGEGYEQYF. The CDR3 DNA is TGTGCCAGCTCACCATTTCCCCCAGGGGAGGGCTACGAGCAGTACTTC.

V gene TRBV10-3 combines with J gene TRBJ2-5; D perhaps matches TRBD2 (5 bases). The DNA end is more similar to TRBJ2-7, so the J call may be wrong. Per germline, CDR1 ENHRY and CDR2 SYGVKD. The CDR3 has 14 residues. The CDR3 is CAISDSGFSYEQYF. The CDR3 DNA reads as TGTGCCATCAGTGATTCGGGGTTCTCCTACGAGCAGTACTTC.

This clone was detected only a few times. V is TRBV2 and J is TRBJ2-5; 8 positions agree with TRBD2. Germline loops: CDR1 SNHLY, CDR2 FYNNEI. J lost 4 bases, V lost 2 bases, and 6 bases had no gene match. The CDR3 contains 15 residues. For the CDR3, the DNA is TGTGCCAGCAGTGAACGGTCTAGCGGGCGAGAGACCCAGTACTTC. This encodes CASSERSSGRETQYF.

In its sample, this clone was seen many times. The rearrangement joins TRBV5-1 to TRBJ2-5; D gene unclear. Germline V CDR1 and CDR2: SGHRS, YFSETQ. The CDR3 spans 15 residues. The V end lost 0 bases, the J end lost 1 base, and 10 bases lay between the germline ends. Here the CDR3 DNA reads TGCGCCAGCAGCTTGGGTGGTGTCCCCCAAGAGACCCAGTACTTC. Encoded protein: CASSLGGVPQETQYF. Supplemented by reference TRBV5-1 and TRBJ2-5, the full variable domain reads KAGVTQTPRYLIKTRGQQVTLSCSPISGHRSVSWYQQTPGQGLQFLFEYFSETQRNKGNFPGRFSGRQFSNSRSEMNVSTLELGDSALYLCASSLGGVPQETQYFGPGTRLLVL.

The chain employs TRBV4-2 and TRBJ2-7; 10 nucleotides agree with TRBD2. Germline V lookup: CDR1 LGHNA, CDR2 YNFKEQ. The CDR3 totals 15 residues. Trimming cost V 2 bases and J 5 bases; bases outside gene matches: 6. The chain's CDR3 is CASSQQAGGPNEQYF. The CDR3 DNA reads as TGTGCCAGCAGCCAACAAGCGGGAGGGCCGAACGAGCAGTACTTC.

This clone was found once. The chain employs TRBV5-4 and TRBJ2-7; D unresolved. Germline-derived CDR1 and CDR2 are SGHNT and YYREEE (reference sequence). The CDR3 runs 12 residues. Deletions cut 0 bases from V and 6 bases from J, with 7 bases between. The CDR3 is CASSLALREQYF. The CDR3 DNA reads TGTGCCAGCAGCTTGGCCCTTCGCGAGCAGTACTTC.

The rearrangement joins TRBV28 to TRBJ2-1; TRBD2 agrees at 7 bases. This CDR3 is 15 amino acids long. The germline V gene has CDR1 MDHEN and CDR2 SYDVKM. The V segment lost 5 bases and the J segment 5 bases; nucleotides outside the gene matches: 9. In DNA, the CDR3 is TGTGCCAGCAGTACGGGGGGAGGTAGACACAATGAGCAGTTCTTC. Protein product: CASSTGGGRHNEQFF.